This TCR beta chain was retrieved from a study of response to subunit inactivated influenza vaccine. Study conclusions and caveats: Researchers suggested that each seasonal influenza vaccination recruits few new T cells.

CDR1 is MDHEN and CDR2 is SYDVKM in the germline V gene. This CDR3 region has 17 residues. Deletions cut 2 bases from V and 0 bases from J, with 17 bases between. Each CDR3 protein is one row after TCRdb ran MiXCR on the RT-PCR reads. The data show 150,000 to 200,000 distinct CDR3 sequences, with roughly a tenth seen just once and around 11% held by the top ten. This clonotype showed up just a few times. The antigen remains undetermined. The source was non-naive T cells sorted from PBMCs, collected more than 35 days after vaccination. The genes are TRBV28 and TRBJ2-7; D uncertain. This sequence was found in a middle-aged man who received an inactivated influenza vaccine. CDR3 bases: TGTGCCAGCAGTTTACCACTCCAACTCACCTCCTCCTACGAGCAGTACTTC. Translated: CASSLPLQLTSSYEQYF. The variable domain in full, completed from reference TRBV28 and TRBJ2-7, reads DVKVTQSSRYLVKRTGEKVFLECVQDMDHENMFWYRQDPGLGLRLIYFSYDVKMKEKGDIPEGYSVSREKKERFSLILESASTNQTSMYLCASSLPLQLTSSYEQYFGPGTRLTVT.